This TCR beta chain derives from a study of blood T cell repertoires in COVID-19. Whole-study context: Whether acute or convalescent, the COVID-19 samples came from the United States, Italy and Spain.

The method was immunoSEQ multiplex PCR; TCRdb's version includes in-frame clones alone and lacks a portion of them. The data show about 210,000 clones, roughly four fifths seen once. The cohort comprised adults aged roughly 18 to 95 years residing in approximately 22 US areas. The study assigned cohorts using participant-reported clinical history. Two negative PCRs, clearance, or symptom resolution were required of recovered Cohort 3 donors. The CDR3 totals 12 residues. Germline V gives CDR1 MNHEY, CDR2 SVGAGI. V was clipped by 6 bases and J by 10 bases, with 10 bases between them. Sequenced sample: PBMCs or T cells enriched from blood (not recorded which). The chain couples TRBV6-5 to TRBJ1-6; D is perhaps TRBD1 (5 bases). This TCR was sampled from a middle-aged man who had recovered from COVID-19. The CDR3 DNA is TGTGCCAGCAGCTCAGGGTGGTCACCCCTCCACTTT. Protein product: CASSSGWSPLHF.